These 18 T cell receptor beta chains came from one sample sequenced in a study of blood T cell repertoires in COVID-19. TCRdb's table, derived via immunoSEQ multiplex PCR, lists solely in-frame clones and lacks some. The sample records 200,000 to 300,000 clones, nearly 85% being singletons. Sequencing input: peripheral blood. Receptors originate from a human donor in a cohort sampled during active COVID-19.

This clone has just one count. The gene calls are TRBV24-1 and TRBJ2-7; TRBD1 matches 11 bases. This CDR3 is 16 amino acids long. V was clipped by 4 bases and J by 3 bases; unmatched bases: 7. Germline-derived CDR1 and CDR2 are KGHDR and SFDVKD. CDR3 sequence (DNA): TGTGCCACCAGTGAATTTGCCGGGACAGGGGGCTACGAGCAGTACTTC. The encoded protein is CATSEFAGTGGYEQYF.

This chain joins TRBV7-9 and TRBJ2-1, with 13 bases matching TRBD2. The V and J ends lost 4 bases and 8 bases, in that order; junction bases with no gene match: 5. Per germline, CDR1 SEHNR and CDR2 FQNEAQ (reference sequence). The CDR3 sequence is 15 residues long. This CDR3 is CASSSTSGRADEQFF. DNA for the CDR3: TGTGCCAGCAGCTCCACTAGCGGGAGGGCCGATGAGCAGTTCTTC.

The V and J genes are TRBV28 and TRBJ1-2; 8 bases are shared with TRBD1. J gave up 7 bases and V 5 bases, and 9 bases lay outside the gene matches. Germline V gene sequence: CDR1 MDHEN, CDR2 SYDVKM. The CDR3 contains 14 residues. This CDR3 is CASSPRDRTSGYTF. In nucleotides, the CDR3 is TGTGCCAGCAGTCCCCGGGACAGGACCTCTGGCTACACCTTC.

The genes are TRBV27 and TRBJ1-1; a possible D gene is TRBD1 (5 bases). The CDR3 contains 15 residues. CDR1 MNHEY and CDR2 SMNVEV come from the germline V gene (reference sequence). V was cut by 2 bases and J by 7 bases, with 17 bases left in between. DNA of the CDR3: TGTGCCAGCAGTTTAAGAAGGGCAGGGTGGGATGAAGCTTTCTTT. Amino acids: CASSLRRAGWDEAFF.

CDR3 DNA: TGTGCCACCAGCAGAGATCGAACGCGCGTTGAGACCCAGTACTTC. This encodes CATSRDRTRVETQYF. V usage is TRBV15 and J usage is TRBJ2-5; D is unclear. The ends were cut back, 0 bases at V and 5 bases at J, with 13 bases in the middle. This CDR3 region has 15 residues. Germline V CDR1 and CDR2: LNHNV, YYDKDF (reference sequence).

This clone has more than one count but fewer than ten. The V gene is TRBV7-3, the J gene TRBJ1-1; no clear D gene. CDR3 length: 13 amino acids. Germline V gene sequence: CDR1 SGHTA, CDR2 FQGTGA. V gave up 6 bases and J gave up 8 bases, with 16 bases separating them. CDR3 in amino acids: CASSSVPGNEAFF. The CDR3 DNA is TGTGCCAGCAGTTCCGTTCCGGGAAACGAAGCTTTCTTT.

The gene calls are TRBV10-3 and TRBJ2-1; 12 bases are shared with TRBD1. The CDR3 loop spans 15 amino acids. The J segment lost 9 bases and the V segment lost 3 bases, leaving 6 bases of the junction unmatched. CDR1 is ENHRY, CDR2 SYGVKD, per germline. The CDR3 sequence is CAISDRDRGRGEQFF. Here the CDR3 DNA reads TGTGCCATCAGTGACCGGGACAGGGGGCGAGGTGAGCAGTTCTTC.

This clone has only a few counts. The V call is TRBV19, the J call TRBJ1-5; 9 bases are a match to TRBD1. CDR1 LNHDA and CDR2 SQIVND come from the germline V gene (reference sequence). This CDR3 comprises 15 residues. V shed 5 bases, J shed 4 bases, and the junction held 6 bases outside the gene matches. CDR3 sequence (DNA): TGTGCCAGTAGTCCTCCGGGACAGGGTAATCAGCCCCAGCATTTT. Its protein product is CASSPPGQGNQPQHF.

This clone was seen only once. The CDR3 loop reads CASDKAGGNQPQHF. The CDR3 coding sequence is TGTGCCAGTGATAAGGCAGGGGGCAATCAGCCCCAGCATTTT. The chain is built from TRBV19 and TRBJ1-5, with D possibly being TRBD1 (6 bases). The length of the CDR3 is 14 residues. Trimming pared 8 bases from V and 2 bases from J, leaving 13 bases between. Germline CDR1 LNHDA, CDR2 SQIVND (reference sequence).

The V and J genes are TRBV2 and TRBJ1-6, with 12 bases aligning to TRBD1. The germline gives CDR1 SNHLY, CDR2 FYNNEI. This CDR3 is built from 18 residues. V lost 6 bases and J lost 5; bases outside the gene matches: 11. This chain's CDR3 is CASRSAGGTGGDNSPLHF. In DNA form, the CDR3 reads TGTGCCAGCAGGTCCGCCGGTGGGACAGGGGGCGATAATTCACCCCTCCACTTT.

For this clone: Mismatch with germline at one junction end may stem from a read error. The rearrangement links TRBV11-2 to TRBJ2-5; maybe TRBD1 (6 bases). The germline gives CDR1 SGHAT, CDR2 FQNNGV. This CDR3 contains 15 residues. The CDR3 protein is CASSLAPGVQETQYF. The CDR3, as DNA: TGTGCCAGCAGTTTAGCCCCAGGGGTCCAAGAGACCCAGTACTTC.

This clone was counted a few times. CDR3 nucleotides: TGTGCCAGCAGCCAAGGACTCAAAGGCCAGGCCAAAAACATTCAGTACTTC. This encodes CASSQGLKGQAKNIQYF. The rearrangement uses TRBV3-1 (or the pseudogene TRBV3-2) and TRBJ2-4; no clear D gene. V was cut by 1 base and J by 1 base, with 14 bases left in between. Germline CDR1 is LGHDT and CDR2 is YNNKEL (reference sequence). The CDR3 spans 17 residues.

This sequence joins TRBV3-1 (or the pseudogene TRBV3-2) and TRBJ2-6; D gene uncertain. The CDR3 runs 14 residues. Per germline, CDR1 LGHDT and CDR2 YNNKEL (reference sequence). Between the trimmed V and J ends, which lost 4 bases and 3 bases, there was a span of 7 bases. CDR3 residues: CASSPIIGANVLTF. CDR3 bases: TGTGCCAGCAGCCCAATCATTGGGGCCAACGTCCTGACTTTC.

In its sample, this clone was seen a few times. The chain combines TRBV21-1 with TRBJ1-5; the table assigns TRBD1, which was not confirmed against the DNA. TRBV21-1 is annotated as a pseudogene. The CDR3 totals 16 residues. CDR3 region: CASSSWTGKKVQPQHF. The CDR3 region has the DNA TGTGCCAGCAGCTCGTGGACAGGGAAGAAGGTTCAGCCCCAGCATTTT.

The rearrangement joins TRBV5-1 to TRBJ2-1; TRBD2 matches at 7 bases. Germline CDR1 reads SGHRS; CDR2 reads YFSETQ. The CDR3 is 16 residues long. Trimming at V came to 1 base and at J to 0 bases, leaving 4 bases not matched to a gene. The CDR3 nucleotides read TGCGCCAGCAGCTTGAGGCGGGAGAGCTCCTACAATGAGCAGTTCTTC. It is translated as CASSLRRESSYNEQFF.

The V gene is TRBV5-4, the J gene TRBJ2-7; 7 nucleotides match TRBD2. Germline values: CDR1 SGHNT, CDR2 YYREEE (reference sequence). Unmatched junction bases numbered 3, after V lost 0 bases and J lost 3 bases. This CDR3 is 14 amino acids long. CDR3 coding DNA: TGTGCCAGCAGCTTGGCGGCTAGCGGCTACGAGCAGTACTTC. Protein product: CASSLAASGYEQYF. Full variable domain (remainder filled in from reference TRBV5-4 and TRBJ2-7): ETGVTQSPTHLIKTRGQQVTLRCSSQSGHNTVSWYQQALGQGPQFIFQYYREEENGRGNFPPRFSGLQFPNYSSELNVNALELDDSALYLCASSLAASGYEQYFGPGTRLTVT.

The chain links TRBV5-5 to TRBJ2-7, with 9 bases lining up with TRBD1. J gave up 3 bases and V 4 bases, and 8 bases lay outside the gene matches. The CDR3 is 15 amino acids. Germline CDR1 SGHKS, CDR2 YYEKEE (reference sequence). The chain's CDR3 is CASSAGTGFSYEQYF. The CDR3 nucleotides read TGTGCCAGCAGCGCTGGGACAGGGTTCAGCTACGAGCAGTACTTC. Full variable domain (rest looked up from reference TRBV5-5 and TRBJ2-7): DAGVTQSPTHLIKTRGQQVTLRCSPISGHKSVSWYQQVLGQGPQFIFQYYEKEERGRGNFPDRFSARQFPNYSSELNVNALLLGDSALYLCASSAGTGFSYEQYFGPGTRLTVT.

This chain joins TRBV10-1 and TRBJ2-1; 10 bases fit TRBD2. This CDR3 spans 15 amino acids. The ends lost 2 bases at V and 7 bases at J; junction bases unmatched: 5. Germline CDR1 is WNHNN and CDR2 is SYGVQD (reference sequence). DNA of the CDR3: TGCGCCAGCAGTGAGAGCGGGAGGGCCACGAATGAGCAGTTCTTC. This translates into CASSESGRATNEQFF.